This is a list of T cell receptor beta chains from one sample in a study of T-cell reconstitution after alpha-beta-depleted transplantation in children. Each CDR3 protein gets one entry after TCRdb re-called the PCR reads with MiXCR. Here the sample spans 900,000 or so distinct CDR3 sequences, roughly 15% being singletons. The starting material was PBMCs, mostly from graft donor cells, obtained 360 days after TCRalphabeta/CD19-depleted stem cell transplant. The receptors were gathered from a male patient younger than 18 who had a stem cell transplant for acute lymphoblastic leukemia, so the T cells may come from the graft donor. The conserved cysteine and the conserved F or W are not part of the CDR3 here. Fields, in order: CDR3 protein, V gene, J gene.

ASSEERRVVFEKLF	TRBV6-1	TRBJ1-4
SVEGTRIRLYNEQF	TRBV29-1	TRBJ2-1
ASRTGFGGRVPYNEQF	TRBV6-1	TRBJ2-1
ASSQLAGVSETQY	TRBV5-1	TRBJ2-5
ASSEGWQLSNQPQH	TRBV6-4	TRBJ1-5
ASSSRTGEVTEAF	TRBV12-3/TRBV12-4	TRBJ1-1
ASSLGPPGQGGYT	TRBV12-3/TRBV12-4	TRBJ1-2
ASSSPRLRGAYEQY	TRBV12-3/TRBV12-4	TRBJ2-7
ASSSFPGLAILHEQY	TRBV7-6	TRBJ2-7
ASNPGGRPAIGEY	TRBV28	TRBJ2-7
ASSPTVGIQY	TRBV3-1	TRBJ2-4
ASRIDRADGYT	TRBV5-1	TRBJ1-2
ASSPNEQF	TRBV7-3	TRBJ2-1
ASSEPRAGELF	TRBV2	TRBJ2-2
ATSDSGTPNTGELF	TRBV24-1	TRBJ2-2
ASLRLAGNTGELF	TRBV19	TRBJ2-2